The sequence of this TCR beta chain was determined in a study of metastatic and nonmetastatic thyroid tumors (TCRdb year 2020). With respect to the entire study: Repertoires were compared across peripheral blood and tumor or nodule tissue samples from malignant and benign thyroid patients.

Broad study findings and their caveats: TCR beta diversity was reported as significantly higher in malignant tumors than in benign nodules, in both blood and tumor samples.

This clone was found many times. The antigen it binds to is not known. No much larger clonotype is one base removed from it; base qualities were not supplied. No treatment had been received by any patient before thyroid surgery. Patient clinical samples collected from the early 2010s to the late 2010s were retrospectively analysed using T-cell receptor beta sequencing. Trimming takes 7 bases off V and 6 bases off J; junction bases not matched to a gene: 13. Including the terminal cysteine and phenylalanine, the CDR3 comprises 16 residues. This entry keeps only the CDR3 DNA: 48 bases, framed from base 1. According to the germline V gene, CDR1 reads MNHNS and CDR2 reads SASEGT. Libraries were made using PCR. TCRdb shows the sequencer as Illumina HiSeq 4000. High-throughput sequencing was used to profile the TCR beta-chain CDR3 region of each patient. Under the source paper's analysis protocol: The researchers built a classifier to tell apart papillary thyroid cancer patients with distant metastasis, based on CDR3 differences among clinicopathological groups. To measure repertoire diversity the researchers used the Shannon index, while the Morisita-Horn index served to gauge how similar the tumor and blood repertoires were. Through fastp at Q25 and MiXCR, TCRdb rebuilt clones from the public reads, retaining in-frame beta chains. TCRdb, not the authors, supplied the V and J calls. This sample comprises approximately 25,000 clones, 10% to 15% of them detected only once. The ten largest make up roughly 15% of the sample.

This TCR derives from a female donor with papillary thyroid cancer or a benign thyroid nodule (not recorded which). Some clones in this sample may be carry-over from other donors' samples. The chain uses TRBV6-1 and TRBJ2-1, with TRBD2 identical over 9 junction bases. The sequencing input was blood. The CDR3: CASTPLRASGINEQFF. The bases are TGTGCCAGCACCCCGTTGAGGGCTAGCGGGATCAATGAGCAGTTCTTC.